Shown below are 11 T cell receptor beta chains from a single sample sequenced in a study of CD8 T cells in Susac syndrome (dated by TCRdb to the late 2010s). To prepare the library, the immunoSEQ multiplex PCR assay was applied. RNA was extracted using the RNeasy kit, and about 0.45 to 1 ug of the RNA was reverse transcribed with random hexamers. TCRdb cleaned the public reads at Q25 with fastp, built clones with MiXCR and kept in-frame beta chains. Duplicate CDR3 protein sequences are folded into a single record with the most common DNA and genes. A total of 150,000 to 200,000 distinct CDR3 sequences appear in this sample, 90% to 97% of them only once. The leading ten clones occupy 0.093% of the sample. The specimen was CD4+ T cells from PBMCs. These receptors were obtained from a human donor with multiple sclerosis.

This chain links TRBV29-1 with TRBJ2-7; D remains unclear. V lost 0 bases to trimming and J lost 6 bases, with 3 bases between them. The CDR3 contains 10 residues. Germline lookup yields CDR1 SQVTM and CDR2 ANQGSEA. CDR3 in amino acids: CSVEEGEQYF. CDR3 DNA sequence: TGCAGCGTTGAAGAAGGCGAGCAGTACTTC.

V gene TRBV20-1 combines with J gene TRBJ1-5, with a weak D call TRBD1 (5 bases). V dropped 5 bases and J dropped 3 bases, with 11 bases sitting between them. This CDR3 region has 13 residues. The germline V gene encodes CDR1 DFQATT and CDR2 SNEGSKA (reference sequence). The CDR3 spells CSAGGRDNQPQHF. The DNA of the CDR3 is TGCAGTGCTGGGGGACGCGACAATCAGCCCCAGCATTTT.

The chain carries TRBV5-1 and TRBJ1-2; the D is unclear. Germline CDR1 is SGHRS and CDR2 is YFSETQ. V was trimmed by 2 bases and J by 8 bases, leaving 13 bases between them. The length of the CDR3 is 13 residues. CDR3 sequence (DNA): TGCGCCAGCAGCTTTCATGAAGGAGGAGGCTACACCTTC. As protein: CASSFHEGGGYTF.

The genes are TRBV3-1 and TRBJ2-7; 7 bases are a match to TRBD1. The J segment lost 4 bases and the V segment lost 5 bases, leaving 8 bases of the junction unmatched. Germline V gene lookup returns CDR1 LGHDT and CDR2 YNNKEL (reference sequence). The CDR3 extends over 14 amino acids. The CDR3 bases are TGTGCCAGCAGCTGGACAGGCTACGGGTACGAGCAGTACTTC. It is translated as CASSWTGYGYEQYF.

The chain recombines TRBV30 with TRBJ2-2, with a possible D match to TRBD1 (5 bases). The CDR3 runs 12 residues. Trimming shortened V by 0 bases and J by 9 bases, and 8 bases separated the two germline ends. The germline V gene encodes CDR1 GTSNPN and CDR2 SVGIG (reference sequence). CDR3: CAWSVWGRELFF. The CDR3 DNA reads TGTGCCTGGAGTGTATGGGGCCGGGAGCTGTTTTTT.

The chain is built from TRBV3-1 and TRBJ1-2; the match to TRBD1 covers 7 bases. Germline V lookup: CDR1 LGHDT, CDR2 YNNKEL (reference sequence). The V gene end was trimmed by 4 bases and the J gene end by 6 bases; junction bases not matched to a gene: 8. The CDR3 is made up of 14 amino acids. CDR3 DNA: TGTGCCAGCAGCCGAACAGGGGAATCCGATGGCTACACCTTC. This sequence encodes CASSRTGESDGYTF. The variable domain in full, with the rest retrieved from reference TRBV3-1 and TRBJ1-2, is DTAVSQTPKYLVTQMGNDKSIKCEQNLGHDTMYWYKQDSKKFLKIMFSYNNKELIINETVPNRFSPKSPDKAHLNLHINSLELGDSAVYFCASSRTGESDGYTFGSGTRLTVV.

The genes are TRBV6-5 and TRBJ2-4; 11 bases map to TRBD2. CDR1 and CDR2 from the germline V gene are MNHEY and SVGAGI. The CDR3 sequence is 18 residues long. V lost 2 bases and J lost 0; bases outside the gene matches: 6. The CDR3 protein is CASSYRPLAGGAKNIQYF. The CDR3 nucleotides are TGTGCCAGCAGTTACAGGCCCCTAGCGGGGGGAGCCAAAAACATTCAGTACTTC.

The chain combines TRBV12-5 with TRBJ2-3, with TRBD1 matching 8 bases. Germline CDR1 and CDR2: LGHNT and FRNRAP. This CDR3 is built from 16 residues. V lost 0 bases and J lost 4; bases outside the gene matches: 6. CDR3 sequence (DNA): TGTGCTAGTGGTTTGGTACTGGACAGGGCCCCAGATACGCAGTATTTT. It codes for CASGLVLDRAPDTQYF. The variable domain in full, with the rest retrieved from reference TRBV12-5 and TRBJ2-3, is DARVTQTPRHKVTEMGQEVTMRCQPILGHNTVFWYRQTMMQGLELLAYFRNRAPLDDSGMPKDRFSAEMPDATLATLKIQPSEPRDSAVYFCASGLVLDRAPDTQYFGPGTRLTVL.

The chain recombines TRBV11-3 with TRBJ1-1; D not certain. The CDR3 extends over 15 amino acids. With 4 bases removed from V and 0 bases from J, the gap between germline ends came to 12 bases. The germline gives CDR1 SGHNT, CDR2 YENEEA. CDR3 coding DNA: TGTGCCAGCAGCTCCCTTGAATCGGTGAACACTGAAGCTTTCTTT. Amino acid sequence: CASSSLESVNTEAFF.

The chain has TRBV21-1 and TRBJ2-7; TRBD1, the table's D call, was not compared with the DNA. TRBV21-1 is shown as a pseudogene. The CDR3 totals 14 residues. This CDR3 is CASSNKDRGYEQYF. The CDR3 nucleotides are TGTGCCAGCAGCAATAAGGACAGGGGTTACGAGCAGTACTTC.

The rearrangement links TRBV6-2 or TRBV6-3 to TRBJ2-1; either TRBD1 or TRBD2 may supply D (5 bases each). The V and J ends lost 6 bases and 3 bases respectively, with 9 bases between them. Germline CDR1 is MNHEY and CDR2 is SVGEGT. The CDR3 has 13 amino acids. The DNA for the CDR3 is TGTGCCAGCAGAGGGACGCTCTACAATGAGCAGTTCTTC. It translates to CASRGTLYNEQFF.